Following are 12 T cell receptor beta chains from one sample sequenced in a study of glioma-infiltrating T cells. The iRepertoire nested amplicon-rescue multiplex PCR amplified TCR alpha and beta CDR3s from RNA. MiXCR, applied by TCRdb to the multiplex PCR reads, yields one record per CDR3 protein. The table shows about 110,000 distinct CDR3 sequences, with less than 30% occurring only once. Sequencing was done on a sample of glioma tissue, nonneoplastic brain tissue, or PBMCs (not recorded which). These receptors were taken from a human donor with low-grade glioma or glioblastoma, undergoing nonglioma brain surgery, or in good health (not recorded which).

This clonotype was seen many times. The chain recombines TRBV7-2 with TRBJ2-1; D is ambiguous. This CDR3 comprises 13 residues. V gave up 4 bases and J gave up 6 bases, with 10 bases separating them. From germline, CDR1 is SGHTA and CDR2 FQGNSA. CDR3 region: CASSSPLFNEQFF. In DNA form, the CDR3 reads TGTGCCAGCAGCTCACCGCTGTTCAATGAGCAGTTCTTC. The complete variable domain, with remaining parts taken from reference TRBV7-2 and TRBJ2-1, reads GAGVSQSPSNKVTEKGKDVELRCDPISGHTALYWYRQSLGQGLEFLIYFQGNSAPDKSGLPSDRFSAERTGGSVSTLTIQRTQQEDSAVYLCASSSPLFNEQFFGPGTRLTVL.

This clonotype was seen at least ten times. The J gene is TRBJ1-6, the V gene TRBV4-1; D ambiguous. The CDR3 extends over 15 amino acids. V dropped 3 bases and J dropped 3 bases, with 9 bases sitting between them. Germline V gene sequence: CDR1 MGHRA, CDR2 YSYEKL. The CDR3 sequence is CASSHMEIYNSPLHF. As DNA, the CDR3 is TGCGCCAGCAGCCATATGGAAATCTATAATTCACCCCTCCACTTT.

V gene TRBV2 combines with J gene TRBJ1-5, with TRBD1 as a possible D gene (6 bases). Between the trimmed V and J ends, which lost 11 bases and 1 base, there was a span of 15 bases. Germline V gene lookup returns CDR1 SNHLY and CDR2 FYNNEI. The CDR3 spans 14 residues. In DNA form, the CDR3 reads TGTGCCTATAAAACTACAGGGAGCAATCAGCCCCAGCATTTT. This translates into CAYKTTGSNQPQHF.

The V call is TRBV6-1, the J call TRBJ1-5; D is undetermined. Germline-derived CDR1 and CDR2 are MNHNS and SASEGT. Trimming removed 6 bases from V and 5 bases from J, with 14 bases in between. The CDR3 totals 14 residues. Here the CDR3 reads CASSQGNADQPQHF. DNA for the CDR3: TGTGCCAGCAGCCAAGGAAACGCGGATCAGCCCCAGCATTTT.

A note on this clonotype: One end of the junction does not line up with germline, which may come from a read error. The J gene is TRBJ2-3, the V gene TRBV20-1; D might be TRBD2 (5 bases). The CDR3 length is 14 residues. Looked up from germline, CDR1 is DFQATT and CDR2 is SNEGSKA (reference sequence). The CDR3 DNA sequence: TGCAGTGGGGAGCTAGCAGATTACACAAATACGCAGTATTTT. Amino acid sequence: CSGELADYTNTQYF.

This clonotype came up a few times. The chain joins TRBV9 to TRBJ1-2; no clear D gene. CDR3 length: 15 amino acids. V shed 4 bases and J shed 4 bases, with 17 bases lying between them. From germline, CDR1 is SGDLS and CDR2 YYNGEE. For the CDR3, the DNA is TGTGCCAGCAGCCCCTCCTTGGGAGACTTCTATGGCTACACCTTC. Amino acids: CASSPSLGDFYGYTF.

This clonotype came up many times. The chain links TRBV7-9 to TRBJ1-1, with D possibly being TRBD1 (5 bases). This CDR3 is built from 13 residues. Germline values: CDR1 SEHNR, CDR2 FQNEAQ (reference sequence). V was clipped by 6 bases and J by 0 bases, with 8 bases between them. The CDR3 nucleotides are TGTGCCAGCAGTCAGGGTATGAACACTGAAGCTTTCTTT. Translated, it gives CASSQGMNTEAFF.

This clonotype was seen at least ten times. Here the CDR3 reads CASSLKASGAYNEQFF. CDR3 in DNA: TGCGCCAGCAGCTTAAAAGCTAGCGGAGCCTACAATGAGCAGTTCTTC. V gene TRBV5-1 combines with J gene TRBJ2-1, with 7 bases that match TRBD2. Trimming removed 2 bases from V and 2 bases from J; junction bases left unmatched: 7. The CDR3 is made up of 16 amino acids. The germline V gene encodes CDR1 SGHRS and CDR2 YFSETQ. The full variable domain, in which reference TRBV5-1 and TRBJ2-1 provide the parts outside the CDR3, is KAGVTQTPRYLIKTRGQQVTLSCSPISGHRSVSWYQQTPGQGLQFLFEYFSETQRNKGNFPGRFSGRQFSNSRSEMNVSTLELGDSALYLCASSLKASGAYNEQFFGPGTRLTVL.

The table lists this clonotype with many counts. This rearrangement joins TRBV2 to TRBJ2-3, with 13 bases aligning to TRBD2. The V and J ends lost 3 bases and 5 bases, in that order; junction bases with no gene match: 2. Germline CDR1 is SNHLY and CDR2 is FYNNEI. CDR3 length: 15 amino acids. CDR3 sequence reads: CASSDRLAGGDTQYF. The CDR3 nucleotides are TGTGCCAGCAGTGACAGACTAGCGGGAGGAGATACGCAGTATTTT.

Details on this clonotype: The CDR3 does not close with the conserved phenylalanine or tryptophan, likely indicating a read error. The chain links TRBV20-1 to TRBJ1-5; no firm D call. The length of the CDR3 is 11 residues. Per the germline V gene, CDR1 is DFQATT and CDR2 is SNEGSKA (reference sequence). Here the CDR3 DNA reads TGCAGTGCTAGACTTGGTCAGGCCCAGCATTCT. Its protein product is CSARLGQAQHS.

This clonotype has more than one count but fewer than ten. The chain combines TRBV6-1 with TRBJ2-7; the D is unclear. Trimming cost V 5 bases and J 5 bases, with 19 bases left between them. The V gene's germline CDR1 is MNHNS and CDR2 SASEGT. The CDR3 consists of 15 residues. CDR3 coding DNA: TGTGCCAGCAGTCTAATCCCCACGAGCGCACACGAGCAGTACTTC. Translating it yields CASSLIPTSAHEQYF.

Turning to this clonotype: A much more abundant neighbour one base away suggests this may be a read error. J is TRBJ1-1 and V is TRBV7-2, with 7 bases aligning to TRBD1. The V gene end was trimmed by 5 bases and the J gene end by 4 bases; junction bases not matched to a gene: 7. CDR1 and CDR2 from the germline V gene are SGHTA and FQGNSA. This CDR3 has 14 amino acids. CDR3 amino acids: CASSQQGLSTEAFF. In nucleotides, the CDR3 is TGTGCCAGCAGCCAACAGGGGTTGAGCACTGAAGCTTTCTTT. Supplemented by reference TRBV7-2 and TRBJ1-1, the full variable domain reads GAGVSQSPSNKVTEKGKDVELRCDPISGHTALYWYRQSLGQGLEFLIYFQGNSAPDKSGLPSDRFSAERTGGSVSTLTIQRTQQEDSAVYLCASSQQGLSTEAFFGQGTRLTVV.